Listed below are T cell receptor beta chains from one sample, sequenced in a study of OX40 agonist ivuxolimab in advanced cancers. Repertoires were generated with immunoSEQ multiplex PCR, while TCRdb's copy carries only in-frame clones and drops some. The sample records about 61,000 clones, about 88% being singletons. The source was CD4+ or CD8+ T cells sorted from blood, collected in a trial of the OX40 agonist ivuxolimab. Receptor source: an adult with an advanced solid tumor such as melanoma, head and neck, liver or kidney cancer. The CDR3 runs from the conserved cysteine through the conserved F or W. Fields, in order: J gene, clone size, V gene, D gene, CDR3 protein, CDR3 DNA. A D gene is named only where the DNA matches it firmly. Not every row has a clone size; where given, it reads once, few, many or a size class.

TRBJ2-1 - TRBV6-6 TRBD1 CASSWGTGARDNEQFF TGTGCCAGCAGTTGGGGGACAGGGGCAAGGGACAATGAGCAGTTCTTC
TRBJ1-1 - TRBV19 - CASLSREEAFF TGTGCCAGTCTCTCTCGGGAAGAAGCTTTCTTT
TRBJ1-1 - TRBV5-1 - CASSLGIPGPRDTEAFF TGCGCCAGCAGCTTGGGAATACCGGGACCCAGGGACACTGAAGCTTTCTTT
TRBJ2-3 - TRBV2 - CASSDRSTDTQYF TGTGCCAGCAGTGACCGGAGCACAGATACGCAGTATTTT
TRBJ2-3 - TRBV2 - CASSLIQGPKQYF TGTGCCAGCAGTCTAATACAGGGACCTAAGCAGTATTTT
TRBJ1-4 - TRBV15 - CATSSARSTNEKLFF TGTGCCACCAGCTCCGCCAGGTCAACTAATGAAAAACTGTTTTTT
TRBJ2-5 - TRBV9 TRBD2 CASSATSGQETQYF TGTGCCAGCAGCGCCACTAGCGGCCAAGAGACCCAGTACTTC
TRBJ1-1 once TRBV15 - CATSNRVNTEAFF TGTGCCACCAGCAATAGGGTAAACACTGAAGCTTTCTTT
TRBJ2-7 once TRBV5-1 TRBD1 CASSFRQGISEQYF TGCGCCAGCAGCTTCAGACAGGGGATCTCCGAGCAGTACTTC
TRBJ1-3 few TRBV4-1 - CASSQVIPQGALGNTIYF TGCGCCAGCAGCCAAGTAATCCCACAGGGTGCGCTTGGAAACACCATATATTTT
TRBJ2-7 - TRBV4-1 TRBD1 CASSQPGQGVYEQYF TGCGCCAGCAGCCAGCCGGGACAGGGGGTTTACGAGCAGTACTTC
TRBJ2-2 - TRBV7-2 - CASSLVGSQAGGELFF TGTGCCAGCAGCTTAGTGGGCTCCCAAGCTGGCGGGGAGCTGTTTTTT
TRBJ2-3 - TRBV9 - CASSVGEATWGTDTQYF TGTGCCAGCAGCGTAGGAGAGGCCACCTGGGGCACAGATACGCAGTATTTT
TRBJ1-1 few TRBV9 TRBD1 CASSDQQGARTEAFF TGTGCCAGCAGCGACCAACAGGGGGCAAGAACTGAAGCTTTCTTT
TRBJ1-4 - TRBV5-1 - CASSSQANNEKLFF TGCGCCAGCAGCTCCCAGGCCAATAATGAAAAACTGTTTTTT
TRBJ2-3 - TRBV18 TRBD2 CASSPGLARTDTQYF TGTGCCAGCTCACCCGGACTAGCCCGCACAGATACGCAGTATTTT
TRBJ2-3 - TRBV4-1 TRBD1 CASSRGQGPLDTQYF TGCGCCAGCAGCCGGGGACAGGGGCCGCTGGATACGCAGTATTTT
TRBJ1-5 - TRBV4-2 - CASSPYYMGKEPQHF TGTGCCAGCAGCCCGTATTACATGGGGAAGGAGCCCCAGCATTTT
TRBJ2-2 - TRBV7-4 - CARLERVLSGAGELFF TGTGCCCGACTTGAGCGGGTGTTGTCCGGAGCCGGGGAGCTGTTTTTT
TRBJ1-2 - TRBV15 - CATSTRTDLQPYTF TGTGCCACCAGCACACGGACGGACCTTCAACCCTACACCTTC
TRBJ2-3 - TRBV7-2 TRBD2 CASSLAGTSGTDTQYF TGTGCCAGCAGCTTAGCCGGGACTAGCGGGACAGATACGCAGTATTTT
TRBJ2-4 - TRBV19 TRBD1 CASSSSDRGVKNIQYF TGTGCCAGTAGTTCCTCGGACAGGGGAGTCAAAAACATTCAGTACTTC
TRBJ1-2 - TRBV5-3 TRBD1 CARSLVRTGGDGYTF TGTGCCAGAAGCTTGGTTCGGACAGGGGGTGATGGCTACACCTTC
TRBJ1-5 - TRBV10-3 - CAISESKTGQHQPQHF TGTGCCATCAGTGAGTCTAAAACAGGCCAACATCAGCCCCAGCATTTT
TRBJ1-4 once TRBV18 TRBD1 CASSNRDRGGHEKLFF TGTGCCAGCTCAAACCGGGACAGGGGCGGGCATGAAAAACTGTTTTTT
TRBJ1-5 - TRBV2 TRBD1 CASTGQGNQPQHF TGTGCCAGCACGGGACAGGGGAATCAGCCCCAGCATTTT